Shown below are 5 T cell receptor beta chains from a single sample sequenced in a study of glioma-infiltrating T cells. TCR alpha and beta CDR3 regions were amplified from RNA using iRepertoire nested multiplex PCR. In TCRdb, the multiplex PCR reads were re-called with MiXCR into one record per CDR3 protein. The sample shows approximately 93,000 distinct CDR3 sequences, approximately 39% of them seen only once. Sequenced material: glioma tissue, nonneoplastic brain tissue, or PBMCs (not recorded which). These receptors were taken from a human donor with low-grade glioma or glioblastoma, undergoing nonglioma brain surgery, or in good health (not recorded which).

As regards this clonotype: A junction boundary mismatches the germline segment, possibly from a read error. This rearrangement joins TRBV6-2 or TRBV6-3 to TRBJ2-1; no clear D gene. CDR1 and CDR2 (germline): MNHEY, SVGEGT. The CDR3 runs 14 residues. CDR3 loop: CASSIGRRSYEQVF. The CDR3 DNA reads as TGTGCCAGCAGTATCGGGCGTCGGTCCTATGAGCAGGTCTTC.

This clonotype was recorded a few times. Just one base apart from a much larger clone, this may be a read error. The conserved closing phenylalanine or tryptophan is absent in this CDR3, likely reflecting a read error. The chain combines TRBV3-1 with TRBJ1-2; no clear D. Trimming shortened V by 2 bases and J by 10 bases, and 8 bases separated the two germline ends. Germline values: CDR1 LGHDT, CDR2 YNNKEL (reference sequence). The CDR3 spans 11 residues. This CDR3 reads CASSQRTNYTS. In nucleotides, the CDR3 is TGTGCCAGCAGCCAAAGGACGAACTACACCTCC.

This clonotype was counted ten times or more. The DNA for the CDR3 is TGTGCCAGCTCACCCACGACAGCGAACACCGGGGAGCTGTTTTTT. Translated, it gives CASSPTTANTGELFF. The gene calls are TRBV18 and TRBJ2-2, with D tentatively TRBD1 (5 bases). Germline V CDR1 and CDR2: KGHSH, LQKENI. The length of the CDR3 is 15 residues. The V and J ends lost 3 bases and 0 bases respectively, with 8 bases between them.

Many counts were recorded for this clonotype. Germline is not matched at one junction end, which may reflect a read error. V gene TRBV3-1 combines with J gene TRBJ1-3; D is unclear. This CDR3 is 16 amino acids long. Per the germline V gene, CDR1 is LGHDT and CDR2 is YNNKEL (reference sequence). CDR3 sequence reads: CASSQRIGTSGTTIYF. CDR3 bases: TGTGCCAGCAGCCAAAGGATCGGCACCTCTGGAACCACCATATATTTT.

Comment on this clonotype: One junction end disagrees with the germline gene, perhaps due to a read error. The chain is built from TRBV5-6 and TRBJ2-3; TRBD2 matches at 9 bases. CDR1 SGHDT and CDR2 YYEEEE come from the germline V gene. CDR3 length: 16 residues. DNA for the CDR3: TGTGCCAGCAGCCTGGTGATAGCGGGAGATGGAGATAAGCAGTATTTT. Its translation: CASSLVIAGDGDKQYF.